The 19 T cell receptor beta chains below all came from one sample that was sequenced in a study of identical twins. Each CDR3 protein is one row after TCRdb ran MiXCR on the 5' RACE reads. The table records approximately 220,000 distinct CDR3 sequences, approximately 7.9% of them present only once. The same data also went into a second study, on yellow fever vaccine responses in identical twins.

Sequencing used CD8+ T cells sorted from blood. All receptors derive from a woman aged 18 to 35 in good health.

The chain is built from TRBV24-1 and TRBJ2-1, with TRBD2 matching over 8 bases. The J segment lost 8 bases and the V segment lost 0 bases, leaving 5 bases of the junction unmatched. The CDR3 is 15 residues long. Germline V gives CDR1 KGHDR, CDR2 SFDVKD. In DNA form, the CDR3 reads TGTGCCACCAGTGATTTGCAGACTAGCGCCGATGAGCAGTTCTTC. Translation gives CATSDLQTSADEQFF.

The chain combines TRBV7-8 with TRBJ2-7; 9 nucleotides align to TRBD1. J lost 3 bases, V lost 0 bases, and 6 bases had no gene match. CDR3 length: 16 residues. CDR1 is SGHVS, CDR2 FQNEAQ, per germline. CDR3 in DNA: TGTGCCAGCAGCTTAGCTTCGGGACAGGGTTTCTACGAGCAGTACTTC. Its translation is CASSLASGQGFYEQYF.

This rearrangement joins TRBV9 to TRBJ2-2; either TRBD1 or TRBD2 may supply D (5 bases each). The V end lost 3 bases, the J end lost 0 bases, and 12 bases lay between the germline ends. The CDR3 contains 16 residues. Germline V gene lookup returns CDR1 SGDLS and CDR2 YYNGEE. CDR3 amino acids: CASSDGTKANTGELFF. The DNA of the CDR3 is TGTGCCAGCAGCGACGGGACCAAAGCGAACACCGGGGAGCTGTTTTTT.

V and J are TRBV3-1 and TRBJ2-5, with D perhaps matching TRBD1 (5 bases). There are 15 residues in the CDR3. Looked up from germline, CDR1 is LGHDT and CDR2 is YNNKEL (reference sequence). Trimming stripped 0 bases from V and 0 bases from J, with 8 bases between. The CDR3 reads CASSQDGANQETQYF. For the CDR3, the DNA is TGTGCCAGCAGCCAAGATGGGGCGAACCAAGAGACCCAGTACTTC.

There are a few counts of this clonotype. Germline is not matched at one junction end, which may reflect a read error. V gene TRBV28 combines with J gene TRBJ1-1, with 11 bases matching TRBD1. CDR1 is MDHEN, CDR2 SYDVKM, per germline. This CDR3 comprises 15 residues. CDR3 in DNA: TGTGCCAGCAGTTTATCGCGGACAGGGGGCATTGAAGCCTTCTTT. It specifies CASSLSRTGGIEAFF.

This clonotype showed up many times. The CDR3 region has the DNA TGCAGTGCTAGACGGCCAGGGGGGGCCAGACAAGAGACCCAGTACTTC. Translating gives CSARRPGGARQETQYF. V gene TRBV20-1 combines with J gene TRBJ2-5; D may be TRBD1 or TRBD2 (7 bases each). The V gene lost 2 bases and the J gene lost 2 bases, with 18 bases spanning the gap. The CDR3 covers 16 residues. Germline V gene lookup returns CDR1 DFQATT and CDR2 SNEGSKA (reference sequence).

This clonotype has a count of ten or more. The rearrangement joins TRBV5-1 to TRBJ2-7; D is undetermined. The CDR3 totals 14 residues. The V end lost 4 bases, the J end lost 0 bases, and 11 bases lay between the germline ends. CDR1 SGHRS and CDR2 YFSETQ come from the germline V gene. Here the CDR3 reads CASSEGSSSYEQYV. In nucleotides, the CDR3 is TGCGCCAGCAGCGAAGGATCTAGCTCCTACGAGCAGTACGTC.

V is TRBV10-3 and J is TRBJ2-7; 11 bases map to TRBD2. The germline V gene encodes CDR1 ENHRY and CDR2 SYGVKD. There are 16 residues in the CDR3. Trimming at V came to 5 bases and at J to 3 bases, leaving 9 bases not matched to a gene. The CDR3 protein is CAISSPLAGDFYEQYF. CDR3 coding DNA: TGTGCCATCAGTTCCCCACTAGCGGGAGATTTCTACGAGCAGTACTTC.

The chain combines TRBV20-1 with TRBJ2-4; 7 bases line up with TRBD1. Looked up from germline, CDR1 is DFQATT and CDR2 is SNEGSKA (reference sequence). The CDR3 consists of 15 residues. With 6 bases clipped from V and 1 base from J, the junction kept 9 bases outside the gene matches. The CDR3 here is CSATGQLGAKNIQYF. In nucleotides, the CDR3 is TGCAGTGCCACGGGACAGCTGGGGGCCAAAAACATTCAGTACTTC.

This clonotype was recorded many times. V is TRBV12-3 or TRBV12-4 and J is TRBJ1-1; D remains ambiguous. The ends were cut back, 6 bases at V and 5 bases at J, with 10 bases in the middle. The CDR3 runs 12 residues. CDR3 DNA sequence: TGTGCCAGCAGCTTGCGGTGGACTGAAGCTTTCTTT. As protein: CASSLRWTEAFF.

In this sample, this clonotype turned up many times. CDR3 coding DNA: TGTGCCAGCAGTTCCCTCGGCGGACAGGGGGAGCCCCAGCATTTT. Translation gives CASSSLGGQGEPQHF. The chain couples TRBV6-5 to TRBJ1-5; TRBD1 agrees at 10 bases. Germline CDR1 reads MNHEY; CDR2 reads SVGAGI. The CDR3 runs 15 residues. V was clipped by 4 bases and J by 8 bases; unmatched bases: 8.

This clonotype was observed a few times. CDR3 residues: CATSEFGGTQIGTDTQYF. As DNA, the CDR3 is TGTGCCACCAGTGAATTCGGGGGTACCCAAATAGGCACAGATACGCAGTATTTT. The gene calls are TRBV24-1 and TRBJ2-3; D possibly corresponds to TRBD2 (6 bases). The CDR3 runs 18 residues. V was pared by 4 bases and J by 1 base, with 20 bases between. Germline lookup yields CDR1 KGHDR and CDR2 SFDVKD.

Ten or more counts support this clonotype. The chain is built from TRBV28 and TRBJ2-7, with D maybe TRBD2 (6 bases). The length of the CDR3 is 14 residues. The V end was cut by 3 bases, the J end by 4 bases, with 13 bases between. CDR1 and CDR2 (germline): MDHEN, SYDVKM. CDR3 sequence reads: CASSLAGSDYEQYF. CDR3 coding DNA: TGTGCCAGCAGTTTGGCGGGATCGGATTACGAGCAGTACTTC.

The chain recombines TRBV12-3 or TRBV12-4 with TRBJ2-6; TRBD1 is a possible D gene (6 bases). V dropped 3 bases and J dropped 2 bases, with 11 bases sitting between them. The CDR3 totals 16 residues. CDR3 region: CASSFTTGAGANVLTF. The DNA of the CDR3 is TGTGCCAGCAGTTTTACGACAGGCGCTGGGGCCAACGTCCTGACTTTC.

This clonotype was counted at least ten times. The chain's CDR3 is CAVMGGFAFF. DNA for the CDR3: TGTGCCGTCATGGGGGGTTTCGCTTTCTTT. The chain joins TRBV7-9 to TRBJ1-1; TRBD1 is a possible D gene (5 bases). Germline CDR1 is SEHNR and CDR2 is FQNEAQ (reference sequence). The V and J ends lost 11 bases and 11 bases respectively, with 15 bases between them. The CDR3 is 10 residues long.

This clonotype was seen at least ten times. The gene calls are TRBV24-1 and TRBJ2-4; D unclear. This CDR3 contains 16 residues. Trimming stripped 7 bases from V and 1 base from J, with 16 bases between. The germline gives CDR1 KGHDR, CDR2 SFDVKD. The CDR3 bases are TGTGCCACCAGCCTAATTCACGGACCCGCCAAAAACATTCAGTACTTC. Its protein is CATSLIHGPAKNIQYF.

This clonotype was observed a few times. The V gene is TRBV3-1, the J gene TRBJ2-5; D is perhaps TRBD1 or TRBD2 (5 bases each). There are 15 residues in the CDR3. The V end lost 8 bases, the J end lost 1 base, and 17 bases lay between the germline ends. CDR1 and CDR2 (germline): LGHDT, YNNKEL (reference sequence). The CDR3 reads CASGSPGPRQETQYF. In DNA form, the CDR3 reads TGTGCCAGCGGCTCCCCGGGACCCCGCCAAGAGACCCAGTACTTC.

The chain has TRBV27 and TRBJ2-7, with 15 bases matching TRBD2. CDR1 and CDR2 from the germline V gene are MNHEY and SMNVEV (reference sequence). Trimming took 4 bases from V and 2 from J; bases not matched to a gene: 15. CDR3 length: 20 amino acids. CDR3 coding DNA: TGTGCCAGCAGTTCATGGGGACTAGCGGGAGGACGGAGTGAACCCTACGAGCAGTACTTC. Protein sequence: CASSSWGLAGGRSEPYEQYF.

The DNA for the CDR3 is TGTGCCAGCAGTTACGGGACAGTTCGCAATCAGCCCCAGCATTTT. This gives the protein CASSYGTVRNQPQHF. This sequence joins TRBV6-5 and TRBJ1-5; TRBD1 aligns across 7 bases. Germline values: CDR1 MNHEY, CDR2 SVGAGI. V trimming: 2 bases; J trimming: 2 bases; junction bases outside the gene matches: 3. This CDR3 spans 15 amino acids.